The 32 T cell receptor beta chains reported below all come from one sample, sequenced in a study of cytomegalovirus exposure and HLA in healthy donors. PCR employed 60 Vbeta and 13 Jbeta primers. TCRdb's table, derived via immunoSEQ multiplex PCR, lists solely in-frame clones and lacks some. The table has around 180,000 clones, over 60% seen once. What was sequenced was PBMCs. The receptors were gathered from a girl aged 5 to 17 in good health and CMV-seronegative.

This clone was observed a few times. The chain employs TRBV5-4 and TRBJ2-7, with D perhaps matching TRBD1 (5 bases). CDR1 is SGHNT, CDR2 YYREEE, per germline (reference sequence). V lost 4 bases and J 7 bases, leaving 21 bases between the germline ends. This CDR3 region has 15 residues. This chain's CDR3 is CASSKLQGALGEQYF. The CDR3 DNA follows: TGTGCCAGCAGCAAACTCCAGGGTGCCCTCGGGGAGCAGTACTTC.

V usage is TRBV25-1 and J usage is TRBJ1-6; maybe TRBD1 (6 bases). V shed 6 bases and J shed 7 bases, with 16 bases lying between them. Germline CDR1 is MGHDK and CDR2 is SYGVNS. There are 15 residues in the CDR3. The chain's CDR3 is CASSPTGRGNSPLHF. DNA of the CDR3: TGTGCCAGCAGCCCAACAGGGAGGGGCAATTCACCCCTCCACTTT.

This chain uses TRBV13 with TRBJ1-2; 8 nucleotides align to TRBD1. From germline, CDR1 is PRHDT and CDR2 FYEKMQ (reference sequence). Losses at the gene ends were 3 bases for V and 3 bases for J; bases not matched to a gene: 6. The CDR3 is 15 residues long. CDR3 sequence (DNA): TGTGCCAGCAGCTTTACCCTGACAGGGGACTATGGCTACACCTTC. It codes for CASSFTLTGDYGYTF.

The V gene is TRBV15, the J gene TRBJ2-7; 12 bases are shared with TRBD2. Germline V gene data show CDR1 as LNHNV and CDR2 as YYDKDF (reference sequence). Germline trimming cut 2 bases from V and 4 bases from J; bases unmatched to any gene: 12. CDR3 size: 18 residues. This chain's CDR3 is CATSRKSGTSGSRYEQYF. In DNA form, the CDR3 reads TGTGCCACCAGCAGAAAATCCGGGACTAGCGGGTCTCGATACGAGCAGTACTTC. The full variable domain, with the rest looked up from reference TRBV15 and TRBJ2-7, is DAMVIQNPRYQVTQFGKPVTLSCSQTLNHNVMYWYQQKSSQAPKLLFHYYDKDFNNEADTPDNFQSRRPNTSFCFLDIRSPGLGDTAMYLCATSRKSGTSGSRYEQYFGPGTRLTVT.

Here the CDR3 reads CASSFVGTGAGNTIYF. CDR3 in DNA: TGTGCCAGCAGTTTTGTCGGGACAGGGGCTGGAAACACCATATATTTT. The chain couples TRBV5-4 to TRBJ1-3; 10 positions agree with TRBD1. The J segment lost 2 bases and the V segment lost 5 bases, leaving 7 bases of the junction unmatched. The CDR3 length is 16 residues. Germline CDR1 SGHNT, CDR2 YYREEE (reference sequence).

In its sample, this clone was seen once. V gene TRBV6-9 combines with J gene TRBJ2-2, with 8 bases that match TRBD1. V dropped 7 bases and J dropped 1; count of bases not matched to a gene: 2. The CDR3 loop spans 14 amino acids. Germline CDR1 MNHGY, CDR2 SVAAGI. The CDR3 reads CASKGTGNTGELFF. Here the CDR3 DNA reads TGTGCCAGCAAAGGGACAGGGAACACCGGGGAGCTGTTTTTT.

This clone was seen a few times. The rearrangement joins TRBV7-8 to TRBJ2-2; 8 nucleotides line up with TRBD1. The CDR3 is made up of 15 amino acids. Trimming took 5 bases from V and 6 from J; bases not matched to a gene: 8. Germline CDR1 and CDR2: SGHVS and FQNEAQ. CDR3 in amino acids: CASSAGQGRAGELFF. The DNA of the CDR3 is TGTGCCAGCAGCGCCGGACAGGGTCGGGCCGGGGAGCTGTTTTTT.

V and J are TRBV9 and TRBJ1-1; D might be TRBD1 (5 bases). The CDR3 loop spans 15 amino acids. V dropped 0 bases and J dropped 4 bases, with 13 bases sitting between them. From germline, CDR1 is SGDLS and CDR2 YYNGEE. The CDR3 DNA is TGTGCCAGCAGCGTAGAAGGATTCGGGGGCACTGAAGCTTTCTTT. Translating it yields CASSVEGFGGTEAFF.

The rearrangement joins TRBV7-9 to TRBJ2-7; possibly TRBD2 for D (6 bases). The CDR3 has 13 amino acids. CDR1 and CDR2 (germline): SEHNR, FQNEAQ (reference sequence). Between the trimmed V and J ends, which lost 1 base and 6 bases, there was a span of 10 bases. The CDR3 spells CASSLGRGSEQYF. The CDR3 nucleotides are TGTGCCAGCAGCTTAGGACGGGGGAGCGAGCAGTACTTC.

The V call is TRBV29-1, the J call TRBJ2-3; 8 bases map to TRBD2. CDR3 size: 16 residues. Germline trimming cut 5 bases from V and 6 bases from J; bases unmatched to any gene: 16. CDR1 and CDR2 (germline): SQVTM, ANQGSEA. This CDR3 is CSVHLARGGREDTQYF. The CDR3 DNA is TGCAGCGTTCACCTGGCCCGGGGGGGCCGGGAGGATACGCAGTATTTT.

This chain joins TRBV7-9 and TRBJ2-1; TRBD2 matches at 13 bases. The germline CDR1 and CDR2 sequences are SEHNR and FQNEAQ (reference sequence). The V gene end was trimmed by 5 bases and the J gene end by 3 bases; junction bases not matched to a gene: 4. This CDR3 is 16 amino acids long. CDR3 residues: CASSPGTSGVYNEQFF. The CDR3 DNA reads TGTGCCAGCAGCCCCGGGACTAGCGGGGTCTACAATGAGCAGTTCTTC.

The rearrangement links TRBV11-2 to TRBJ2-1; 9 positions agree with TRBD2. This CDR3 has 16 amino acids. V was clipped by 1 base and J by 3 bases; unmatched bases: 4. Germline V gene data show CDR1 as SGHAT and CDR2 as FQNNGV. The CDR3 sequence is CASSLGRTSDYNEQFF. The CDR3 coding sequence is TGTGCCAGCAGCTTAGGGAGGACTAGCGACTACAATGAGCAGTTCTTC. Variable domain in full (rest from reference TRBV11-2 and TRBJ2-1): EAGVAQSPRYKIIEKRQSVAFWCNPISGHATLYWYQQILGQGPKLLIQFQNNGVVDDSQLPKDRFSAERLKGVDSTLKIQPAKLEDSAVYLCASSLGRTSDYNEQFFGPGTRLTVL.

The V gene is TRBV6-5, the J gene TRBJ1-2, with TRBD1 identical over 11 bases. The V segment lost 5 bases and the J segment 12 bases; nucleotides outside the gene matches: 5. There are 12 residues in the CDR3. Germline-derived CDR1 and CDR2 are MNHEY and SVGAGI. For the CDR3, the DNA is TGTGCCAGCAGTCAGGGACAGGGGGGTAACACCTTC. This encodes CASSQGQGGNTF.

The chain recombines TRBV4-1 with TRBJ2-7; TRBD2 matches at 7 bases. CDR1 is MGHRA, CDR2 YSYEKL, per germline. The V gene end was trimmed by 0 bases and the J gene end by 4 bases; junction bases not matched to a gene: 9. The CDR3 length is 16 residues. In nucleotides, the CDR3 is TGCGCCAGCAGCCAAGATGCGGGGGACCCTTCTTACGAGCAGTACTTC. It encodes CASSQDAGDPSYEQYF.

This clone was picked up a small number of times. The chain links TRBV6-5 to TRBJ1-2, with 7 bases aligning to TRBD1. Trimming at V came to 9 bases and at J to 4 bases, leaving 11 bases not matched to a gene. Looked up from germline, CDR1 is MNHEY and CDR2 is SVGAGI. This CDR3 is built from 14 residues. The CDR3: CARSQDRAPYGYTF. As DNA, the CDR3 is TGTGCCAGAAGCCAAGACAGGGCCCCCTATGGCTACACCTTC.

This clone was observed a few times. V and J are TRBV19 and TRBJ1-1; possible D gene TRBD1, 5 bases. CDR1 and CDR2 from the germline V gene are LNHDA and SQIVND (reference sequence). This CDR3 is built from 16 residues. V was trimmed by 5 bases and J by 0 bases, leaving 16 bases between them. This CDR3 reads CASSSAWTHMNTEAFF. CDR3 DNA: TGTGCCAGTAGTTCTGCCTGGACACATATGAACACTGAAGCTTTCTTT. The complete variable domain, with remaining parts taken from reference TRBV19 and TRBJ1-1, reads DGGITQSPKYLFRKEGQNVTLSCEQNLNHDAMYWYRQDPGQGLRLIYYSQIVNDFQKGDIAEGYSVSREKKESFPLTVTSAQKNPTAFYLCASSSAWTHMNTEAFFGQGTRLTVV.

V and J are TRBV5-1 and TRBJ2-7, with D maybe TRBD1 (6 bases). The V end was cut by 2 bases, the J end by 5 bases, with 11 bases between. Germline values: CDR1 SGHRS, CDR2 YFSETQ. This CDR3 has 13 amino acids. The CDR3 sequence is CASSFQGTNEQYF. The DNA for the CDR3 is TGCGCCAGCAGCTTCCAGGGGACGAACGAGCAGTACTTC.

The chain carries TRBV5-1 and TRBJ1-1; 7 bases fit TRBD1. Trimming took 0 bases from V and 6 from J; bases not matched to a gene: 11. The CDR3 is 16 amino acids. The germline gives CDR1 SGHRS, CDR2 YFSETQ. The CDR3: CASSLGYKGARAEAFF. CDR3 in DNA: TGCGCCAGCAGCTTGGGCTACAAGGGGGCGAGGGCTGAAGCTTTCTTT.

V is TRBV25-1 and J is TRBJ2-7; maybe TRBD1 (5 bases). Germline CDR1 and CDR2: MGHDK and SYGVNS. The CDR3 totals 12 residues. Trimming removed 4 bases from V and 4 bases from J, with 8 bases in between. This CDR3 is CASSVGEYEQYF. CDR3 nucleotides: TGTGCCAGCAGTGTAGGGGAATACGAGCAGTACTTC.

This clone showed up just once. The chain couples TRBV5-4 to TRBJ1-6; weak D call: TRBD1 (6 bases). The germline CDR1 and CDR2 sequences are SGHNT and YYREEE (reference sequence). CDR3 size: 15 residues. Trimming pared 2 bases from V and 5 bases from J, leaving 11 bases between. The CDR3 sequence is CASSFRQDDNSPLHF. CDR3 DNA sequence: TGTGCCAGCAGCTTCAGACAGGACGATAATTCACCCCTCCACTTT. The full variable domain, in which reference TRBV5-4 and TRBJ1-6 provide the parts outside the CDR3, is ETGVTQSPTHLIKTRGQQVTLRCSSQSGHNTVSWYQQALGQGPQFIFQYYREEENGRGNFPPRFSGLQFPNYSSELNVNALELDDSALYLCASSFRQDDNSPLHFGNGTRLTVT.

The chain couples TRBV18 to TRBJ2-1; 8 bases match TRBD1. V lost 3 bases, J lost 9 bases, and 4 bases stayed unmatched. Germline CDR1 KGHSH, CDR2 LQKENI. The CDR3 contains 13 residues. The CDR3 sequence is CASSPSQGGEQFF. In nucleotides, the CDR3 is TGTGCCAGCTCACCGTCACAGGGGGGTGAGCAGTTCTTC.

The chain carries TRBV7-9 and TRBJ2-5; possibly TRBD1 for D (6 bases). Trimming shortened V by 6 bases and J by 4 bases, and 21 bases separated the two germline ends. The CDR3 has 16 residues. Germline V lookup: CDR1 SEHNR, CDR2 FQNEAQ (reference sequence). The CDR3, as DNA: TGTGCCAGCAGTCAGGACAGTGCCGGCGTGGGAGAGACCCAGTACTTC. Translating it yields CASSQDSAGVGETQYF.

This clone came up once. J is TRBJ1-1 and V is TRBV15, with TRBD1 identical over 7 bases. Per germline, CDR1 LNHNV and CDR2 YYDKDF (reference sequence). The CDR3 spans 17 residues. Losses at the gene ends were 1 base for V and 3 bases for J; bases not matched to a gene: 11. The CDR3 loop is CATSRVTGVSGYTEAFF. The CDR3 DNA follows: TGTGCCACCAGCAGAGTTACAGGGGTATCAGGGTACACTGAAGCTTTCTTT.

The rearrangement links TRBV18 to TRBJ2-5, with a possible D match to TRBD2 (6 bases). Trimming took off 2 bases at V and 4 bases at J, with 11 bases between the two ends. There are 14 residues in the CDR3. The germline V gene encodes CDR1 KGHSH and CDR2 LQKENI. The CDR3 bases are TGTGCCAGCTCACCAGTGACAGCGGGAGAGACCCAGTACTTC. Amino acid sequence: CASSPVTAGETQYF.

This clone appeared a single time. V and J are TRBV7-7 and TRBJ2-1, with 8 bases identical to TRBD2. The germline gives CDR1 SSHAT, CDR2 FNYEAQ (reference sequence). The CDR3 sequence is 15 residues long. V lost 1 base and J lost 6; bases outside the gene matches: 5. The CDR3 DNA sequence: TGTGCCAGCAGCTTAGTTCCGGGGGGGCCCAATGAGCAGTTCTTC. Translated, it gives CASSLVPGGPNEQFF. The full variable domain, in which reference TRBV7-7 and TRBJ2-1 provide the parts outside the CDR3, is GAGVSQSPRYKVTKRGQDVTLRCDPISSHATLYWYQQALGQGPEFLTYFNYEAQPDKSGLPSDRFSAERPEGSISTLTIQRTEQRDSAMYRCASSLVPGGPNEQFFGPGTRLTVL.

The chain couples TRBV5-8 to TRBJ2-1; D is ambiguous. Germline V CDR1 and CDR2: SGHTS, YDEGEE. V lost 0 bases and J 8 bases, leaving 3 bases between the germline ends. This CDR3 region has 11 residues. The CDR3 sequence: CASSLADEQFF. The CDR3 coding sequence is TGTGCCAGCAGCTTGGCCGATGAGCAGTTCTTC.

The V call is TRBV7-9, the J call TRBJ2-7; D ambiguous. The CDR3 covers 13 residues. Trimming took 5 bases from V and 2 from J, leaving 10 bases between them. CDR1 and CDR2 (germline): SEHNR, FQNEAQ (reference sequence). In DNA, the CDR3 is TGTGCCAGCAGCCGTAGTAGAGCCTACGAGCAGTACTTC. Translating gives CASSRSRAYEQYF.

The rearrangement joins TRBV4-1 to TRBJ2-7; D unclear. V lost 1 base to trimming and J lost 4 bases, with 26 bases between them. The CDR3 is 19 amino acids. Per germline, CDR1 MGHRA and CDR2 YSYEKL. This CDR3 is CASSQVRLVAALIRYEQYF. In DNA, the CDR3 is TGCGCCAGCAGCCAAGTTCGTTTAGTTGCTGCCCTGATTCGGTACGAGCAGTACTTC.

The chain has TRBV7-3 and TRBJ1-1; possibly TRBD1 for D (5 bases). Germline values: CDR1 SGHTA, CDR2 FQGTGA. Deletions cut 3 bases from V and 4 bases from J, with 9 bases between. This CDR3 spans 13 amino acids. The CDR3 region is CASSLTASTEAFF. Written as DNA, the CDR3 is TGTGCCAGCAGCTTGACAGCGAGCACTGAAGCTTTCTTT.

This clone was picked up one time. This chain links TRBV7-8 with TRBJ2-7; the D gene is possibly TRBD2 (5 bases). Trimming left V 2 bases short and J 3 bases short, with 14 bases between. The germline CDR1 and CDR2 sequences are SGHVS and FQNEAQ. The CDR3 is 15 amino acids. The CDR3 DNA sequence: TGTGCCAGCAGCTTATTAGAGGGATCGAACTACGAGCAGTACTTC. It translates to CASSLLEGSNYEQYF.

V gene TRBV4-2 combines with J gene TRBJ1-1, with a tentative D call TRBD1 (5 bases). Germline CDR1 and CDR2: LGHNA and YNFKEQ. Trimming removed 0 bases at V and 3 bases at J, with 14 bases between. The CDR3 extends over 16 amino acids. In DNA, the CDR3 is TGTGCCAGCAGCCAAGAGCGGCCAGGGTCCCACACTGAAGCTTTCTTT. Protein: CASSQERPGSHTEAFF.

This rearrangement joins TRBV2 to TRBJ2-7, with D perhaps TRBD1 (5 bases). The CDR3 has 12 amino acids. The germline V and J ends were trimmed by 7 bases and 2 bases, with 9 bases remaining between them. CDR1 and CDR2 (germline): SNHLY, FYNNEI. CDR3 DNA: TGTGCCAGCATGACAGTCCCCTACGAGCAGTACTTC. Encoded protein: CASMTVPYEQYF.